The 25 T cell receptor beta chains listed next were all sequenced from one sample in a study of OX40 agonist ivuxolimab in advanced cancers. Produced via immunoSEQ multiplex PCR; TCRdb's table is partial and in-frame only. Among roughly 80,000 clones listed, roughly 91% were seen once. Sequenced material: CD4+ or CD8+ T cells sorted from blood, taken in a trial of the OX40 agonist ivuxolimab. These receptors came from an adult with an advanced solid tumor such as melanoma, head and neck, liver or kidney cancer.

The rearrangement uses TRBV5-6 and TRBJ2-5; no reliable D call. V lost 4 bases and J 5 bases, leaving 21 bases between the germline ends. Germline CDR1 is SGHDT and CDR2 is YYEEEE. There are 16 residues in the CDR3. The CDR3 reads CASSILPTLHGETQYF. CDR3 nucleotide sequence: TGTGCCAGCAGCATACTGCCGACCTTACACGGGGAGACCCAGTACTTC. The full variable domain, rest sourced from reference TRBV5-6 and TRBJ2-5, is DAGVTQSPTHLIKTRGQQVTLRCSPKSGHDTVSWYQQALGQGPQFIFQYYEEEERQRGNFPDRFSGHQFPNYSSELNVNALLLGDSALYLCASSILPTLHGETQYFGPGTRLLVL.

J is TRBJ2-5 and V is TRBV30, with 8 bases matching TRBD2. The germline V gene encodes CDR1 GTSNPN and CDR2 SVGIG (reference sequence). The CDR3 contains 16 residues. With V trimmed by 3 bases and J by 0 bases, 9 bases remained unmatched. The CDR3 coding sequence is TGTGCCTGGAGGCGTCTAGCGGGCCTGTACCAAGAGACCCAGTACTTC. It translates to CAWRRLAGLYQETQYF.

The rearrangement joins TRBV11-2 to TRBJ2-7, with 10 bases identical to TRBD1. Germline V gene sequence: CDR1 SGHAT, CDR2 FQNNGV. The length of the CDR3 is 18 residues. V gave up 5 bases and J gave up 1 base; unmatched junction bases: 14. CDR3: CASSRAWGTGAISYEQYF. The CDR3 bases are TGTGCCAGCAGCCGCGCTTGGGGGACAGGGGCGATTTCCTACGAGCAGTACTTC.

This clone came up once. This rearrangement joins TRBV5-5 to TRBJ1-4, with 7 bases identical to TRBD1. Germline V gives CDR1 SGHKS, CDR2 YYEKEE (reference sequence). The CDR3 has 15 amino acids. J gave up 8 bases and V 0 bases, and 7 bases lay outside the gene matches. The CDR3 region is CASSLADREKEKLFF. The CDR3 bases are TGTGCCAGCAGCTTGGCCGACAGGGAGAAGGAAAAACTGTTTTTT.

CDR3 protein: CASSVVAASPYNEQFF. DNA of the CDR3: TGTGCCAGCAGCGTAGTAGCCGCGTCCCCCTACAATGAGCAGTTCTTC. The chain employs TRBV9 and TRBJ2-1; D is unclear. Germline V gene sequence: CDR1 SGDLS, CDR2 YYNGEE. CDR3 length equals 16 residues. Trimming took 0 bases from V and 2 from J, leaving 12 bases between them. The full variable domain, with the rest looked up from reference TRBV9 and TRBJ2-1, is DSGVTQTPKHLITATGQRVTLRCSPRSGDLSVYWYQQSLDQGLQFLIQYYNGEERAKGNILERFSAQQFPDLHSELNLSSLELGDSALYFCASSVVAASPYNEQFFGPGTRLTVL.

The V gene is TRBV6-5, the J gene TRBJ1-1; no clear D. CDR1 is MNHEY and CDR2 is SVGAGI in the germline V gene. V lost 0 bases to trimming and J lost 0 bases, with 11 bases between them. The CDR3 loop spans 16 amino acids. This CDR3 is CASSYSGRRMNTEAFF. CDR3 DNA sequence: TGTGCCAGCAGTTACTCGGGTAGACGCATGAACACTGAAGCTTTCTTT.

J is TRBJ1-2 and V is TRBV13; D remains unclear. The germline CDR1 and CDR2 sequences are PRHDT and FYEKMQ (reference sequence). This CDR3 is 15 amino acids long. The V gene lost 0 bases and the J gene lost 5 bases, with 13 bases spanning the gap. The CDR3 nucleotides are TGTGCCAGCAGCTTAGGCTCGTACCGTGGGTATGGCTACACCTTC. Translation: CASSLGSYRGYGYTF.

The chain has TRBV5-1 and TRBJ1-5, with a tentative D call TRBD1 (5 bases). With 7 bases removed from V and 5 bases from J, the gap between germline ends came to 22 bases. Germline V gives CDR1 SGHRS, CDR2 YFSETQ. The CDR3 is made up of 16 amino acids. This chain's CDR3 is CASLDQGSSSDQPQHF. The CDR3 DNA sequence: TGCGCCAGCCTGGACCAGGGTAGTAGTTCCGATCAGCCCCAGCATTTT.

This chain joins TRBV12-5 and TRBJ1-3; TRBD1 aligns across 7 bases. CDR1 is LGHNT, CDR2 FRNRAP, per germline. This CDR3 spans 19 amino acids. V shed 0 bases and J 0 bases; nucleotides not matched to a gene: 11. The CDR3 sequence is CASGLVLQGRWSSGNTIYF. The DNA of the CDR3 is TGTGCTAGTGGTTTGGTACTACAGGGGCGGTGGTCCTCTGGAAACACCATATATTTT.

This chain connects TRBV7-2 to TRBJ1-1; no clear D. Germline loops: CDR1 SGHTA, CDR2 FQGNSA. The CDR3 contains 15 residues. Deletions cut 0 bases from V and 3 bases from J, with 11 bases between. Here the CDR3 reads CASSLALGMDTEAFF. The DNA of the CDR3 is TGTGCCAGCAGCTTAGCGCTAGGGATGGACACTGAAGCTTTCTTT.

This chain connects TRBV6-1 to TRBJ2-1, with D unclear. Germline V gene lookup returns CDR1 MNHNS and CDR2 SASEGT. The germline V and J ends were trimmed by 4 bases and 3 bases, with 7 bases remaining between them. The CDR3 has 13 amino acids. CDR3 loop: CASSVDGYNEQFF. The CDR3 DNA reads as TGTGCCAGCAGTGTTGACGGCTACAATGAGCAGTTCTTC.

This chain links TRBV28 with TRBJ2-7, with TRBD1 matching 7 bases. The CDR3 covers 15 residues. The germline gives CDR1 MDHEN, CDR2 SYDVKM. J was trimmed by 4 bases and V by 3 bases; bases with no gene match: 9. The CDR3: CASSLKYRGRYEQYF. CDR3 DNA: TGTGCCAGCAGTTTGAAATACAGGGGCCGATACGAGCAGTACTTC.

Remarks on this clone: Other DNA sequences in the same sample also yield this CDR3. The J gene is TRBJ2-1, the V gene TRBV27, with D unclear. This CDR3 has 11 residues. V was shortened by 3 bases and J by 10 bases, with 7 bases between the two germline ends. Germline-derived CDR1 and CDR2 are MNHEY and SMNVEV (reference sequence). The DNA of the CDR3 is TGTGCCAGCAGTTTCGGAGACGAGCAGTTCTTC. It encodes CASSFGDEQFF.

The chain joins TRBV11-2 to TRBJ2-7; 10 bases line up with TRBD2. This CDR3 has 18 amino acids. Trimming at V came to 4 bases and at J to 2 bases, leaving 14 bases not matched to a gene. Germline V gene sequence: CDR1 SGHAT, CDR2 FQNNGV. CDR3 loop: CASSSPRVLAGLTYEQYF. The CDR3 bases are TGTGCCAGCAGCTCGCCTAGAGTACTAGCGGGGCTGACCTACGAGCAGTACTTC.

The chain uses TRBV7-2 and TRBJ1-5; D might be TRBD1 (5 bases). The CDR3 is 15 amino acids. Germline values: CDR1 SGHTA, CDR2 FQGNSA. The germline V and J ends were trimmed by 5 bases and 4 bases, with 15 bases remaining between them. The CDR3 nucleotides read TGTGCCAGCAGCCCCCTCGGGGGTTCTAATCAGCCCCAGCATTTT. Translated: CASSPLGGSNQPQHF.

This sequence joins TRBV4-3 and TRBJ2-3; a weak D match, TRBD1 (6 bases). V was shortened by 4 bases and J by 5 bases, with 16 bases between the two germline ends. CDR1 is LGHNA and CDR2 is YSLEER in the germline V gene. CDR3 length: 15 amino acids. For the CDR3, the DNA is TGCGCCAGCAGCCCGCTATCAGGGGAGAGAGATACGCAGTATTTT. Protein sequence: CASSPLSGERDTQYF.

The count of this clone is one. This CDR3 reads CASSLDRGGNEQFF. The CDR3 region has the DNA TGTGCCAGCAGCTTAGACAGGGGGGGCAATGAGCAGTTCTTC. The rearrangement uses TRBV7-6 and TRBJ2-1; D is possibly TRBD1 (8 bases). Trimming removed 1 base at V and 6 bases at J, with 10 bases between. From germline, CDR1 is SGHVS and CDR2 FNYEAQ. This CDR3 region has 14 residues.

In DNA form, the CDR3 reads TGCGCCAGCAGCCACATAGGGGACGGGGAGCTGTTTTTT. This gives the protein CASSHIGDGELFF. The chain is built from TRBV4-1 and TRBJ2-2, with D maybe TRBD1 (5 bases). With 3 bases removed from V and 7 bases from J, the gap between germline ends came to 9 bases. Germline V CDR1 and CDR2: MGHRA, YSYEKL. The CDR3 sequence is 13 residues long.

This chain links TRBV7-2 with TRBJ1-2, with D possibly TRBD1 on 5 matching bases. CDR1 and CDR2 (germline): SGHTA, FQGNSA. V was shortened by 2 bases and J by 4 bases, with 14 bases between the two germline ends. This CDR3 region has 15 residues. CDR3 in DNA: TGTGCCAGCAGCTTATTGGGACTGGCGGGCTATGGCTACACCTTC. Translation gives CASSLLGLAGYGYTF.

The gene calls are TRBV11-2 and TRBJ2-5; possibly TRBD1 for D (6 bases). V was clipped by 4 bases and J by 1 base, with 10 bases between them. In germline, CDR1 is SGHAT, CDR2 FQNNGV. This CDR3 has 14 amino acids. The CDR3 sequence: CASSSRTVQETQYF. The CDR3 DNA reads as TGTGCCAGCAGCTCCCGGACAGTCCAAGAGACCCAGTACTTC. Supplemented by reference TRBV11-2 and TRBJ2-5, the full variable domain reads EAGVAQSPRYKIIEKRQSVAFWCNPISGHATLYWYQQILGQGPKLLIQFQNNGVVDDSQLPKDRFSAERLKGVDSTLKIQPAKLEDSAVYLCASSSRTVQETQYFGPGTRLLVL.

This CDR3 reads CASSPYRGLDEAFF. The CDR3 nucleotides read TGTGCCAGCAGTCCCTACAGGGGGCTGGATGAAGCTTTCTTT. V is TRBV6-5 and J is TRBJ1-1; 9 bases map to TRBD1. With 5 bases clipped from V and 7 bases from J, the junction kept 8 bases outside the gene matches. Germline-derived CDR1 and CDR2 are MNHEY and SVGAGI. The CDR3 spans 14 residues.

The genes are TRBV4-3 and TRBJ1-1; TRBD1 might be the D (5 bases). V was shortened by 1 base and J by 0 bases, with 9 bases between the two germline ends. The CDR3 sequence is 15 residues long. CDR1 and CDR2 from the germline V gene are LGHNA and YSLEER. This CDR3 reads CASSQAQGLNTEAFF. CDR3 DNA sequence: TGCGCCAGCAGCCAAGCTCAGGGACTGAACACTGAAGCTTTCTTT.

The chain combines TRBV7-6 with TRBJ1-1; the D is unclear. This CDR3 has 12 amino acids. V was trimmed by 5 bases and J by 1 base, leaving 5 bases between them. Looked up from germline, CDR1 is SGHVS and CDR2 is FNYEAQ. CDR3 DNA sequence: TGTGCCAGCAGCGCCTCGAACACTGAAGCTTTCTTT. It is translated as CASSASNTEAFF.

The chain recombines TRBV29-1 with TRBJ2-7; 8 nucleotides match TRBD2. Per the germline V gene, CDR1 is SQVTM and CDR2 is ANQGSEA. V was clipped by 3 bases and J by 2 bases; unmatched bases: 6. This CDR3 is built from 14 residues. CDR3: CSVDPGGLAYEQYF. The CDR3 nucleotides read TGCAGCGTTGATCCGGGAGGGCTCGCCTACGAGCAGTACTTC.

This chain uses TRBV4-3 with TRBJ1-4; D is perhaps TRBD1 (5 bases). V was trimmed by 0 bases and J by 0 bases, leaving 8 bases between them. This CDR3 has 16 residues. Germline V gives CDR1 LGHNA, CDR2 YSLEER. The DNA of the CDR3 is TGCGCCAGCAGCCAAGATGGGGCCCCAACTAATGAAAAACTGTTTTTT. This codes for CASSQDGAPTNEKLFF.